This section outlines one T cell receptor beta chain sequence together with its context. This sample is part of a study of cytomegalovirus exposure and HLA in healthy donors. Overall study: Earlier, approximately 110 million unique TCR beta sequences were recovered from 200 million or so T cells by an analysis.

PCR used 60 Vbeta primers and 13 Jbeta primers. Method: immunoSEQ multiplex PCR; TCRdb's copy keeps in-frame clones and lacks some. The data show about 90,000 clones, around 79% seen once. Trimming shortened V by 1 base and J by 8 bases, and 14 bases separated the two germline ends. There are 13 residues in the CDR3. Germline assignment: CDR1 SQVTM and CDR2 ANQGSEA. This TCR came from a woman aged 40 to 55 in good health and CMV-seropositive. The chain employs TRBV29-1 and TRBJ1-2; D uncertain. Source material: PBMCs. The CDR3, as DNA: TGCAGCGTTGAAGGGGCAGGCGCTGGGGGCTACACCTTC. This gives the protein CSVEGAGAGGYTF.